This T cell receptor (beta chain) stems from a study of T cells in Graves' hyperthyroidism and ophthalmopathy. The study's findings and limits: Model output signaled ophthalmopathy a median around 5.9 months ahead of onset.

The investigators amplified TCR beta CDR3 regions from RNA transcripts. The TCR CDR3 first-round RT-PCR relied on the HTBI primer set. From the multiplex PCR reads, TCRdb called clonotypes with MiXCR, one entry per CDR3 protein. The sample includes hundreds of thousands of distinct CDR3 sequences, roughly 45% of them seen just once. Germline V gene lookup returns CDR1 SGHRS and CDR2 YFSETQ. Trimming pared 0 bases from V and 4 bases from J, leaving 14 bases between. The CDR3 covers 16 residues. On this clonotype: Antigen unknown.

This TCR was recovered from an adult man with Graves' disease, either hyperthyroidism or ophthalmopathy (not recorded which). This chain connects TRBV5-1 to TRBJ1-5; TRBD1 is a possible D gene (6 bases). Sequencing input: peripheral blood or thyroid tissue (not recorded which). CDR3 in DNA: TGCGCCAGCAGCTTGGATATGGGGGGCTTGAATCAGCCCCAGCATTTT. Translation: CASSLDMGGLNQPQHF.